A selection of T cell receptor beta chains follows, all from one sample in a study of cytomegalovirus exposure and HLA in healthy donors. Sequenced by immunoSEQ multiplex PCR; TCRdb stores in-frame clones only, minus some. The sample has approximately 120,000 clones; 74% are singletons. The sequenced material came from PBMCs. The receptor set was obtained from a woman in her 50s in good health and CMV-seropositive. Both conserved end residues are part of each CDR3. D genes are given only for firm matches. Not every row has a clone size; where given, it reads once, few, many or a size class.

14 | - | TRBJ2-5 | TRBV5-1 | - | CASSLLSGKETQYF | TGCGCCAGCAGCTTGTTATCGGGGAAAGAGACCCAGTACTTC
15 | - | TRBJ2-1 | TRBV12-1 | - | CASSFRGVPYNEQFF | TGTGCCAGCAGCTTCCGGGGTGTCCCCTACAATGAGCAGTTCTTC
15 | - | TRBJ1-2 | TRBV7-3 | - | CASSLRHNANYGYTF | TGTGCCAGCAGCTTACGACATAATGCTAACTATGGCTACACCTTC
12 | - | TRBJ1-3 | TRBV28 | - | CASQNPGNTIYF | TGTGCCAGCCAGAACCCCGGAAACACCATATATTTT
14 | TRBD1 | TRBJ2-3 | TRBV7-9 | - | CSSSPSTGADTQYF | TGTTCCAGCAGCCCCTCCACAGGGGCAGATACGCAGTATTTT
13 | TRBD1 | TRBJ1-1 | TRBV5-1 | - | CASTQGRNTEAFF | TGCGCCAGCACACAGGGGCGCAACACTGAAGCTTTCTTT
16 | TRBD2 | TRBJ2-5 | TRBV30 | - | CAWGSRGGILQETQYF | TGTGCCTGGGGTTCTCGGGGGGGCATCTTACAGGAGACCCAGTACTTC
15 | TRBD2 | TRBJ2-7 | TRBV27 | - | CASSLSSGGTYEQYF | TGTGCCAGCAGTTTAAGTAGCGGGGGGACCTACGAGCAGTACTTC
13 | - | TRBJ2-7 | TRBV19 | once | CASSPGVSYEQYF | TGTGCCAGTAGTCCAGGGGTCTCCTACGAGCAGTACTTC
14 | TRBD1 | TRBJ2-1 | TRBV6-5 | - | CASSNRGVEDEQFF | TGTGCCAGCAGTAACAGGGGGGTCGAGGATGAGCAGTTCTTC
15 | - | TRBJ2-1 | TRBV28 | many | CASSFSGDARHEQFF | TGTGCCAGCAGTTTTTCAGGGGACGCCCGCCATGAGCAGTTCTTC
15 | - | TRBJ2-7 | TRBV7-6 | once | CASSPALGGGHEQYF | TGTGCCAGCAGCCCGGCCCTGGGGGGGGGCCACGAGCAGTACTTC
14 | TRBD1 | TRBJ1-2 | TRBV5-1 | - | CASSRGPQGVGYTF | TGCGCCAGCAGCAGAGGACCTCAGGGGGTTGGCTACACCTTC
15 | - | TRBJ2-7 | TRBV5-1 | few | CASSLDWRGNYEQYF | TGCGCCAGCAGCTTGGATTGGAGGGGAAACTACGAGCAGTACTTC
14 | - | TRBJ2-7 | TRBV7-9 | - | CSSSHPRGSYEQYF | TGTTCCAGCAGCCACCCCAGGGGTTCCTACGAGCAGTACTTC
15 | TRBD2 | TRBJ2-2 | TRBV10-3 | - | CAISESRGGTGELFF | TGTGCCATCAGTGAGTCGAGGGGAGGGACCGGGGAGCTGTTTTTT
15 | - | TRBJ1-2 | TRBV4-3 | once | CASSLIHRDSYGYTF | TGCGCCAGCAGCCTAATACACCGGGACTCCTATGGCTACACCTTC
14 | - | TRBJ1-6 | TRBV28 | - | CASTRATVNSPLHF | TGTGCCAGCACCCGGGCGACAGTGAATTCACCCCTCCACTTT
16 | TRBD1 | TRBJ1-3 | TRBV19 | - | CASRDNRGQGGNTIYF | TGTGCCAGTCGGGACAACAGGGGGCAAGGTGGAAACACCATATATTTT
14 | - | TRBJ1-3 | TRBV9 | - | CASSVVDSGNTIYF | TGTGCCAGCAGCGTAGTAGACTCTGGAAACACCATATATTTT
14 | TRBD1 | TRBJ1-2 | TRBV29-1 | - | CSVEEGQQNYGYTF | TGCAGCGTTGAAGAGGGACAGCAAAACTATGGCTACACCTTC
16 | TRBD1 | TRBJ2-2 | TRBV27 | - | CASSGTGTGIPGELFF | TGTGCCAGCAGTGGGACCGGGACAGGGATACCCGGGGAGCTGTTTTTT
17 | - | TRBJ1-3 | TRBV28 | - | CASSPRWWGRQGNTIYF | TGTGCCAGCAGTCCGAGGTGGTGGGGCAGGCAAGGAAACACCATATATTTT
13 | - | TRBJ1-5 | TRBV12-5 | - | CASASDIDQPQHF | TGTGCTAGTGCCTCGGACATCGATCAGCCCCAGCATTTT
13 | TRBD1 | TRBJ2-2 | TRBV2 | once | CASSAGGFGELFF | TGTGCCAGCTCGGCAGGGGGCTTCGGGGAGCTGTTTTTT
14 | TRBD1 | TRBJ1-3 | TRBV2 | - | CASKQGLSGNTIYF | TGTGCCAGCAAACAGGGGCTCTCTGGAAACACCATATATTTT
17 | - | TRBJ2-3 | TRBV1 | - | CTSSPGTSGGQTDTQYF | TGCACCAGCAGTCCTGGGACTAGCGGGGGCCAGACAGATACGCAGTATTTT
16 | - | TRBJ2-5 | TRBV10-2 | - | CASSAPGLNPQETQYF | TGCGCCAGCAGTGCCCCTGGACTCAATCCCCAAGAGACCCAGTACTTC
15 | - | TRBJ1-2 | TRBV11-2 | few | CASRSIQGRGYGYTF | TGTGCCAGCAGGTCTATCCAGGGGCGCGGGTATGGCTACACCTTC
12 | TRBD1 | TRBJ1-4 | TRBV13 | - | CASSHSGGKLFF | TGTGCCAGCAGCCACTCAGGGGGAAAACTGTTTTTT
10 | - | TRBJ2-2 | TRBV2 | - | CASRLRELFF | TGTGCCAGCAGGTTAAGGGAGCTGTTTTTT
16 | TRBD2 | TRBJ2-3 | TRBV7-2 | - | CASSNRPGLGGDTQYF | TGTGCCAGCAGCAACAGACCGGGACTAGGAGGGGATACGCAGTATTTT
15 | TRBD1 | TRBJ1-2 | TRBV27 | - | CASSLSYPGGYGYTF | TGTGCCAGCAGTTTATCATATCCAGGGGGCTATGGCTACACCTTC
12 | - | TRBJ2-1 | TRBV10-3 | - | CAISGGGDEQFF | TGTGCCATCAGTGGGGGCGGGGATGAGCAGTTCTTC
14 | TRBD1 | TRBJ2-3 | TRBV5-1 | few | CASSSGQGTDTQYF | TGCGCCAGCAGCTCCGGACAGGGCACAGATACGCAGTATTTT
14 | - | TRBJ1-1 | TRBV15 | - | CATSRDQQVDEAFF | TGTGCCACCAGCAGAGATCAACAGGTAGATGAAGCTTTCTTT
15 | TRBD2 | TRBJ2-5 | TRBV7-9 | - | CASSLGPGLGETQYF | TGTGCCAGCAGCTTAGGCCCGGGACTAGGAGAGACCCAGTACTTC
16 | - | TRBJ1-6 | TRBV28 | few | CASRPQGGNLNSPLHF | TGTGCCAGCAGGCCACAGGGAGGGAACCTTAATTCACCCCTCCACTTT
16 | - | TRBJ1-5 | TRBV5-8 | - | CASSLDSQGGNQPQHF | TGTGCCAGCAGCTTGGACAGTCAGGGTGGCAATCAGCCCCAGCATTTT
15 | TRBD1 | TRBJ2-5 | TRBV5-1 | once | CASSLAGQGGETQYF | TGCGCCAGCAGCTTGGCGGGACAGGGGGGGGAGACCCAGTACTTC
20 | TRBD1 | TRBJ2-2 | TRBV5-5 | - | CASSYPRGTGKGLSTGELFF | TGTGCCAGCAGCTATCCCCGTGGGACAGGGAAAGGGCTTAGCACCGGGGAGCTGTTTTTT
16 | TRBD1 | TRBJ1-6 | TRBV11-2 | few | CASSFPGTGYNSPLHF | TGTGCCAGCAGCTTCCCCGGGACAGGCTATAATTCACCCCTCCACTTT
16 | TRBD2 | TRBJ2-5 | TRBV4-1 | - | CASSQDGVLRGETQYF | TGCGCCAGCAGCCAGGATGGGGTTTTGCGGGGGGAGACCCAGTACTTC
14 | - | TRBJ1-2 | TRBV19 | - | CASSMYTSNYGYTF | TGTGCCAGTAGTATGTACACCTCAAACTATGGCTACACCTTC
13 | - | TRBJ1-4 | TRBV12-5 | - | CASGAQGNEKLFF | TGTGCTAGTGGTGCACAGGGTAATGAAAAACTGTTTTTT